The T cell receptor beta chain described here comes from a study of post-analysis software for immune sequencing data. For the study at large: The cohort encompassed relapsing-remitting, secondary progressive and progressive-relapsing multiple sclerosis disease courses.

Points on this clonotype: What it binds is unknown.

Study results and caveats: Samples made in the same batch grouped tightly together by F measure. Normalized Chao1 diversity was significantly lower in multiple sclerosis patients than in controls. Compared with controls, patients had more of roughly five TRBV segments, including TRBV5-6, TRBV5-1 and TRBV20-1.

The germline CDR1 and CDR2 sequences are SNHLY and FYNNEI. CDR3 length: 12 amino acids. Trimming stripped 4 bases from V and 7 bases from J, with 8 bases between. Unique molecular identifiers had been added to the TCR beta cDNA libraries. There were about 0.85 to 11 million T cells, and approximately 480,000 cDNA molecules came from them. From the PCR reads, TCRdb called clonotypes with MiXCR, one entry per CDR3 protein. The sample shows roughly 700,000 distinct CDR3 sequences, 30% of them seen only once. The genes are TRBV2 and TRBJ1-5; D unresolved. The clonotype comes from a girl between 5 and 17 years old with multiple sclerosis. Input material: blood. The CDR3 sequence is CASSGQIQPQHF. In DNA form, the CDR3 reads TGTGCCAGCAGTGGCCAGATCCAGCCCCAGCATTTT.